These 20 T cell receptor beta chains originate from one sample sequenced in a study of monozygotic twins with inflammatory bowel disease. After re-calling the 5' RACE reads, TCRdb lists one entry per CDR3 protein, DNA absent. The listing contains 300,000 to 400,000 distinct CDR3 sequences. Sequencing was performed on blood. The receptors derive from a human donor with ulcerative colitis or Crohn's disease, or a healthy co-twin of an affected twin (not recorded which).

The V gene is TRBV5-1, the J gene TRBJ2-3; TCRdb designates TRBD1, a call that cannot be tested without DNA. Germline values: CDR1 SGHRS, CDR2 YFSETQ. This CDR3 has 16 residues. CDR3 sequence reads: CASSLGQGSVTDTQYF. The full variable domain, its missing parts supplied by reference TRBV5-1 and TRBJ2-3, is KAGVTQTPRYLIKTRGQQVTLSCSPISGHRSVSWYQQTPGQGLQFLFEYFSETQRNKGNFPGRFSGRQFSNSRSEMNVSTLELGDSALYLCASSLGQGSVTDTQYFGPGTRLTVL.

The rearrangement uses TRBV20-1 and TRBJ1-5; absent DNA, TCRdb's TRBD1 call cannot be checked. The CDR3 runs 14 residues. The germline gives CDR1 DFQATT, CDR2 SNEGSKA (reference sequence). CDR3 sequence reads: CSASVTVSDQPQHF.

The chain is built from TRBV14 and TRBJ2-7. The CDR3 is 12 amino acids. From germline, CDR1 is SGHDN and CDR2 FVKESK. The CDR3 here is CATSPGDGKQYF. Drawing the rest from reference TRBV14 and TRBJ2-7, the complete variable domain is EAGVTQFPSHSVIEKGQTVTLRCDPISGHDNLYWYRRVMGKEIKFLLHFVKESKQDESGMPNNRFLAERTGGTYSTLKVQPAELEDSGVYFCATSPGDGKQYFGPGTRLTVT.

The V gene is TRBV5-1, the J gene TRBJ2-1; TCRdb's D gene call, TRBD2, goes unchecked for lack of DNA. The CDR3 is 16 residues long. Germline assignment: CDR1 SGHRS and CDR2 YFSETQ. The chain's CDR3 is CASSSQAGGPGDEQFF.

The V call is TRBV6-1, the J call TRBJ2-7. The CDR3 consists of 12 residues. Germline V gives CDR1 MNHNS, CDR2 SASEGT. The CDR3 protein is CASSETSYEQYF.

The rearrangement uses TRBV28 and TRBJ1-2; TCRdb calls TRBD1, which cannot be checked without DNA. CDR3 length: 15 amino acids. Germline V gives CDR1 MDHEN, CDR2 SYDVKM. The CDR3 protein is CASRQDRLANYGYTF.

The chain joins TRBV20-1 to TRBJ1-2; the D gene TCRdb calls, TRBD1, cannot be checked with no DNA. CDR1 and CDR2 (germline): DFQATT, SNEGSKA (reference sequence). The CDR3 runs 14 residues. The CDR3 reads CSARNRGQNYGYTF.

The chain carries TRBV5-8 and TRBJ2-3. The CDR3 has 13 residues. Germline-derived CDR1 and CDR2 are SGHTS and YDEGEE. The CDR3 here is CASSERHSDTQYF.

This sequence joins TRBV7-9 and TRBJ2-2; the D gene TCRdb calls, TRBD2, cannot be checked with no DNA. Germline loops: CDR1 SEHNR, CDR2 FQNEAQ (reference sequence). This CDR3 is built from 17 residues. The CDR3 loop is CASSLVVDSQTTGELFF. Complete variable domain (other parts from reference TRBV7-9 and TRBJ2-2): DTGVSQNPRHKITKRGQNVTFRCDPISEHNRLYWYRQTLGQGPEFLTYFQNEAQLEKSRLLSDRFSAERPKGSFSTLEIQRTEQGDSAMYLCASSLVVDSQTTGELFFGEGSRLTVL.

This CDR3 reads CASSLEVELGELFF. This chain joins TRBV5-1 and TRBJ2-2. The germline CDR1 and CDR2 sequences are SGHRS and YFSETQ. The CDR3 runs to 14 residues. The full variable domain, with the rest looked up from reference TRBV5-1 and TRBJ2-2, is KAGVTQTPRYLIKTRGQQVTLSCSPISGHRSVSWYQQTPGQGLQFLFEYFSETQRNKGNFPGRFSGRQFSNSRSEMNVSTLELGDSALYLCASSLEVELGELFFGEGSRLTVL.

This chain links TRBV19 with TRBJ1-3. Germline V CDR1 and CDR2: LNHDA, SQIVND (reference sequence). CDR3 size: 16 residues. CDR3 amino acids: CASSMAGRTNGNTIYF.

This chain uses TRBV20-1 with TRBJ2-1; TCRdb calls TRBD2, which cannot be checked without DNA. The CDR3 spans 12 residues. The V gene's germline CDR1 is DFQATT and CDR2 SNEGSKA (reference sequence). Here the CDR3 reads CSATPLAGVQFF.

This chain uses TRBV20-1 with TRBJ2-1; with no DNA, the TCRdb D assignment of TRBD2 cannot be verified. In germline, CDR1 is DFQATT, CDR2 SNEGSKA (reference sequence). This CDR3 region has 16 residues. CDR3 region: CSASEAGTRRSDEQFF.

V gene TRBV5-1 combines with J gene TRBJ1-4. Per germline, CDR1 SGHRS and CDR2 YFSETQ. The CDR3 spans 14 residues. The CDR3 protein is CASSRDKTNEKLFF.

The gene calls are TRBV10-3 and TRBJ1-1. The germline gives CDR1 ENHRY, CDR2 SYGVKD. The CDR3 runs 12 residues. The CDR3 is CATSSFDSEAFF.

CDR3 residues: CASSPLAGRPYEQYF. The chain combines TRBV7-2 with TRBJ2-7; TCRdb proposes TRBD2, but this gene call is untestable without DNA. Germline values: CDR1 SGHTA, CDR2 FQGNSA. This CDR3 has 15 residues.

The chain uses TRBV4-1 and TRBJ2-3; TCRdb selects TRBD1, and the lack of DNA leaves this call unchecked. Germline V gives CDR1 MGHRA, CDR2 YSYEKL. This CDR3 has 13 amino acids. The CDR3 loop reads CASSQAWDRGLYF.

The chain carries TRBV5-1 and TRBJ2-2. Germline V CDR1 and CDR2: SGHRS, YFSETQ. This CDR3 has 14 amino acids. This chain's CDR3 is CASSRSSGTGELFF.

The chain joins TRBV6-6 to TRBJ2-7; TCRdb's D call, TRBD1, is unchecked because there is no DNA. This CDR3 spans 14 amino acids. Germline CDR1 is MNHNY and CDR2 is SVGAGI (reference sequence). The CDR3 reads CASSRRDREYEQYF.

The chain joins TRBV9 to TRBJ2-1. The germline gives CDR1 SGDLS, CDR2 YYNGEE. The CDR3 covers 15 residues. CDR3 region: CASSVRSRELGEQFF.